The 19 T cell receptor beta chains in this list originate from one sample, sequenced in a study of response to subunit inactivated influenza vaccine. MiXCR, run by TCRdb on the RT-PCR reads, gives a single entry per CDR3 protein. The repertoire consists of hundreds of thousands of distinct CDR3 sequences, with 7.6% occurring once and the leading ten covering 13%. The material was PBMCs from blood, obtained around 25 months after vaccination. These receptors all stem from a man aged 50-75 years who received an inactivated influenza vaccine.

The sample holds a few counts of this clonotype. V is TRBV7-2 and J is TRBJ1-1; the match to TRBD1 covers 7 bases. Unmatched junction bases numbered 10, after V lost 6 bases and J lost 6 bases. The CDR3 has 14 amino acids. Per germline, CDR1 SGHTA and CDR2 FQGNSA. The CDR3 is CASRLDRVPSEAFF. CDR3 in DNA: TGTGCCAGCAGACTAGACAGGGTGCCCTCTGAAGCTTTCTTT.

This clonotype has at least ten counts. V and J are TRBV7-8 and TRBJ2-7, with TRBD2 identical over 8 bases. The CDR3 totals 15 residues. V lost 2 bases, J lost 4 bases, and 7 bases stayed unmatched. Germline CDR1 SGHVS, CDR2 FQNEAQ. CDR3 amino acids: CASSLLLAGSYEQYF. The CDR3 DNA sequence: TGTGCCAGCAGCTTATTATTAGCGGGGAGTTACGAGCAGTACTTC.

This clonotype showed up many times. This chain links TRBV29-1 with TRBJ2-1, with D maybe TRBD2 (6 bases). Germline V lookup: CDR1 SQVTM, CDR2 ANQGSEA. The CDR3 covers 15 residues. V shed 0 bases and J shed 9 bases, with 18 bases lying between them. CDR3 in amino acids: CSVEDRRLWGVEQFF. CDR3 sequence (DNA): TGCAGCGTTGAAGATCGTCGACTGTGGGGGGTTGAGCAGTTCTTC.

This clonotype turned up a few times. The CDR3 region is CASSTTGSFVYEQYF. CDR3 DNA sequence: TGTGCCAGCAGTACGACGGGGTCCTTTGTTTACGAGCAGTACTTC. V gene TRBV6-1 combines with J gene TRBJ2-7; a weak D match, TRBD2 (5 bases). The germline V gene has CDR1 MNHNS and CDR2 SASEGT. V shed 5 bases and J shed 4 bases, with 18 bases lying between them. CDR3 size: 15 residues.

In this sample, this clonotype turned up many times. CDR3 loop: CAIRTTENTEAFF. The CDR3 nucleotides read TGTGCCATCAGAACGACAGAGAACACTGAAGCTTTCTTT. The chain links TRBV10-3 to TRBJ1-1, with D maybe TRBD1 (5 bases). Between the trimmed V and J ends, which lost 6 bases and 1 base, there was a span of 9 bases. Germline V gene lookup returns CDR1 ENHRY and CDR2 SYGVKD. This CDR3 is 13 amino acids long.

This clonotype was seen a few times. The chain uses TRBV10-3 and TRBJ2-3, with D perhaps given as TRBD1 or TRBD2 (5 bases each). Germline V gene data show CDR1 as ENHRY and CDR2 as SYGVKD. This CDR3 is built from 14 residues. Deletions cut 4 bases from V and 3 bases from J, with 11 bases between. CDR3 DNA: TGTGCCATCAGTGCCGGGGCCGGGACAGATACGCAGTATTTT. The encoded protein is CAISAGAGTDTQYF.

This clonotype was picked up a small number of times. The CDR3 loop is CATSRDRTAYGYTF. CDR3 DNA: TGTGCCACCAGCAGAGATCGAACAGCCTATGGCTACACCTTC. The chain uses TRBV15 and TRBJ1-2; D gene ambiguous. The V end was cut by 0 bases, the J end by 4 bases, with 9 bases between. CDR1 is LNHNV, CDR2 YYDKDF, per germline (reference sequence). This CDR3 has 14 residues.

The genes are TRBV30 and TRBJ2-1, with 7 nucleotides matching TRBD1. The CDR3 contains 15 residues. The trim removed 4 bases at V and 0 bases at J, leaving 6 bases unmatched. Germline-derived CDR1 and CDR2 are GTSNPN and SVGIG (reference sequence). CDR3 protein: CAWKGQPSSYNEQFF. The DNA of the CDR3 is TGTGCCTGGAAGGGACAGCCGAGCTCCTACAATGAGCAGTTCTTC.

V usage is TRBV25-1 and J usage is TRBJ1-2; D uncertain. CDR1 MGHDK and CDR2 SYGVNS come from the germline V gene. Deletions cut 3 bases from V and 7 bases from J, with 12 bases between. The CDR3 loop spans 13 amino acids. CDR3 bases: TGTGCCAGCAGTGAGCTTCAGAGCGGTGGCTACACCTTC. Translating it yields CASSELQSGGYTF.

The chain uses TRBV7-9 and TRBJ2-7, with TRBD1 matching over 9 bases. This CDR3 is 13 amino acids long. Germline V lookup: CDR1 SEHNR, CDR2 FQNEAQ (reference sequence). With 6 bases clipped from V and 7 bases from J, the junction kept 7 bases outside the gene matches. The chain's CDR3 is CASSEQGAGEQYF. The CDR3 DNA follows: TGTGCCAGCAGTGAACAGGGGGCGGGGGAGCAGTACTTC.

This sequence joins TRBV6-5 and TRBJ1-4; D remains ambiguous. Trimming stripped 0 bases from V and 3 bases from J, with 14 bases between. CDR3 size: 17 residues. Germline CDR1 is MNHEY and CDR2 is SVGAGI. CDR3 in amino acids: CASSYSIVQESNEKLFF. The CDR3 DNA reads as TGTGCCAGCAGTTACTCGATAGTACAAGAGTCTAATGAAAAACTGTTTTTT.

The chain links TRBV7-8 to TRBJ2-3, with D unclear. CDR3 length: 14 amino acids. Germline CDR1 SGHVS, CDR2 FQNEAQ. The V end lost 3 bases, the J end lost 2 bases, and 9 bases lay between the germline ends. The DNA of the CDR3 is TGTGCCAGCAGCTTCGGGCCCACCACAGATACGCAGTATTTT. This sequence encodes CASSFGPTTDTQYF.

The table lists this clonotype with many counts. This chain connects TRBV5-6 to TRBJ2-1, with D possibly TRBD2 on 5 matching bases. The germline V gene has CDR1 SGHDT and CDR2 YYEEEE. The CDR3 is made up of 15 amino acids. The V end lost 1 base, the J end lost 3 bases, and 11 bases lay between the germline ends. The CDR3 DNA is TGTGCCAGCAGCTTGTCTGGACTGGGCTACAATGAGCAGTTCTTC. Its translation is CASSLSGLGYNEQFF.

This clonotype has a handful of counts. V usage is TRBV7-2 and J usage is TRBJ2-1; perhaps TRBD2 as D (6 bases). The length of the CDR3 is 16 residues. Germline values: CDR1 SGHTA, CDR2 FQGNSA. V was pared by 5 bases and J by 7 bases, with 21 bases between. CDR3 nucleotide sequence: TGTGCCAGCAGCCCATTCCGGGCCCTTGCGGGGAATGAGCAGTTCTTC. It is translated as CASSPFRALAGNEQFF.

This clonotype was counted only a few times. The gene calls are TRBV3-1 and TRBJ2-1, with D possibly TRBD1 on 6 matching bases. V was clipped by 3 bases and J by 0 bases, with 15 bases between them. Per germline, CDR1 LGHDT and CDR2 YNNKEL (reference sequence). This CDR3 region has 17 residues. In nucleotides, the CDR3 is TGTGCCAGCAGCCAGATCCCGGGACATTTCTCCTACAATGAGCAGTTCTTC. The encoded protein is CASSQIPGHFSYNEQFF.

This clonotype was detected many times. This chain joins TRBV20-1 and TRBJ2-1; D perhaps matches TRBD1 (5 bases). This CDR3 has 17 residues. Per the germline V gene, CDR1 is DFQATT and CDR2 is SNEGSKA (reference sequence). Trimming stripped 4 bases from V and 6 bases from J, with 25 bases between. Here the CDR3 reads CSATLGASRIFSNEQFF. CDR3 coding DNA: TGCAGTGCTACCCTAGGGGCGAGTAGGATCTTCAGCAATGAGCAGTTCTTC.

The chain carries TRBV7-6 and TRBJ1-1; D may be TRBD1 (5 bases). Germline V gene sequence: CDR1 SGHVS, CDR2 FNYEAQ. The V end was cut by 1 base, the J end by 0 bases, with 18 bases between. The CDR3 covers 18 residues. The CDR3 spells CASSLVEGGAFMNTEAFF. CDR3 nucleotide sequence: TGTGCCAGCAGCTTAGTGGAGGGTGGGGCGTTCATGAACACTGAAGCTTTCTTT. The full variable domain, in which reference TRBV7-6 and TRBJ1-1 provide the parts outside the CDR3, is GAGVSQSPRYKVTKRGQDVALRCDPISGHVSLYWYRQALGQGPEFLTYFNYEAQQDKSGLPNDRFSAERPEGSISTLTIQRTEQRDSAMYRCASSLVEGGAFMNTEAFFGQGTRLTVV.

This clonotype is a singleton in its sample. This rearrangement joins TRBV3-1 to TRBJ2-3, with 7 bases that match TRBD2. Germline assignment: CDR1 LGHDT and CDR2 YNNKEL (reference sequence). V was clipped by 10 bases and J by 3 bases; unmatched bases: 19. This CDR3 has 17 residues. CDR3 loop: CATCHGGGAISTDTQYF. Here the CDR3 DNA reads TGTGCCACCTGCCACGGCGGGGGAGCGATTTCGACAGATACGCAGTATTTT.

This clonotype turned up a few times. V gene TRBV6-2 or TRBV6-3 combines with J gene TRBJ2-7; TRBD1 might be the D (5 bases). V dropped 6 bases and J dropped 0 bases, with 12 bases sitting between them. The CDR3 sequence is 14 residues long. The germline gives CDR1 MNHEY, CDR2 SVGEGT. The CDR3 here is CASRRQKSSYEQYF. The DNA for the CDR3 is TGTGCCAGCAGGAGACAGAAGAGCTCCTACGAGCAGTACTTC.